This is a list of T cell receptor beta chains from one sample in a study of Graves' ophthalmopathy and Graves' hyperthyroidism. Using its own MiXCR run on the multiplex PCR reads, TCRdb lists one record per CDR3 protein. The sample has nearly 400,000 distinct CDR3 sequences, 15% to 20% seen once. The sequenced material came from peripheral blood. Every receptor here comes from a woman under 30 with Graves' ophthalmopathy. The CDR3 runs from the conserved cysteine through the conserved F or W. D genes are given only for firm matches. Where a row states a size, it is once, few, many or the class of an expanded clone; other rows omit it.

many	TRBV11-1	TRBD1	TRBJ1-1	TGTGCCAGCACCCGACAGGGGGCGAACACTGAAGCTTTCTTT	CASTRQGANTEAFF
once	TRBV24-1	-	TRBJ2-5	TGTGCCACCAGTGATCCCCGGGACGGCGTCCAAGAGACCCAGTACTTC	CATSDPRDGVQETQYF
-	TRBV12-3/TRBV12-4	-	TRBJ1-5	TGTGCCAGCAGTTTAGGATGGGCAGTTAATAGCAATCAGCCCCAGCATTTT	CASSLGWAVNSNQPQHF
few	TRBV4-3	-	TRBJ1-2	TGCGCCAGCAGCCAAGGAACGGGCGGCTACACCTTC	CASSQGTGGYTF
many	TRBV15	-	TRBJ1-1	TGTGCCACCAACCCAGCCACCCGGTACCCTGAAGCTTTCTTT	CATNPATRYPEAFF
many	TRBV6-5	TRBD1	TRBJ2-2	TGTGCCAGCAGTTACTCGAGAAGGGGGCCCAACACCGGGGAGCTGTTTTTT	CASSYSRRGPNTGELFF
-	TRBV6-2/TRBV6-3	TRBD1	TRBJ2-7	TGTGCCAGCAGCCTGGGCTTCGGACAGGGGGCGTACGAGCAGTACTTC	CASSLGFGQGAYEQYF
-	TRBV12-3/TRBV12-4	TRBD1	TRBJ1-6	TGTGCCAGCAGTTTAGGCGGGACAGGGGGCTTTCGGCGTAATTCACCCCTCCACTTT	CASSLGGTGGFRRNSPLHF
many	TRBV28	TRBD1	TRBJ2-5	TGTGCCAGCAGTTTCTACAGGGGCCAAGAGACCCAGTACTTC	CASSFYRGQETQYF
many	TRBV4-1	-	TRBJ2-7	TGCGCCAGCAGCCGCCTTACAGGGATGTACGAGCAGTACTTC	CASSRLTGMYEQYF
many	TRBV3-1	TRBD2	TRBJ2-4	TGTGCCAGCAGCCAAGGGGGGACTACCTCTCTAGCCAAAAACATTCAGTACTTC	CASSQGGTTSLAKNIQYF
many	TRBV28	-	TRBJ2-5	TGTGCCAGCATTTCTACTGGGGGAGAGACCCAGTACTTC	CASISTGGETQYF
many	TRBV10-3	-	TRBJ2-5	TGTGCCATCAGTGAGAAGCGGGCACAAGAGACCCAGTACTTC	CAISEKRAQETQYF
many	TRBV7-2	TRBD2	TRBJ2-7	TGTGCCAGCAGCTTAGTCCTACTAGCGGGAGGGCAAGAGCAGTACTTC	CASSLVLLAGGQEQYF
many	TRBV30	-	TRBJ2-5	TGTGCCTGGGGTTTTGGGACGGAAGCCCAAGAGACCCAGTACTTC	CAWGFGTEAQETQYF
many	TRBV7-3	-	TRBJ1-1	TGTGCCAGCAGCTTCAGGCGCGGCACTGAAGCTTTCTTT	CASSFRRGTEAFF
-	TRBV18	-	TRBJ2-7	TGTGCCAGCTCACCTTGGACGACGGGGGCATACGAGCAGTACTTC	CASSPWTTGAYEQYF
many	TRBV7-3	-	TRBJ1-1	TGTGTCAGCAGCTTAACTCCGACTGACACTGAAGCTTTCTTT	CVSSLTPTDTEAFF
many	TRBV7-2	-	TRBJ2-7	TGTGCCAGCAGCTTCGGGGCGGGGGAGCAGTACTTC	CASSFGAGEQYF
few	TRBV12-3/TRBV12-4	-	TRBJ2-7	TGTGCCAGCGGTGTAGGGTACGAGCAGTACTTC	CASGVGYEQYF
many	TRBV15	-	TRBJ2-4	TGTGCCACCAGCAGGAAAAGTCTCGGTGAACTAGCCAAAAACATTCAGTACTTC	CATSRKSLGELAKNIQYF
many	TRBV15	-	TRBJ2-7	TGTGCCACCAGCAGAGTGGGGTACGAGCAGTACTTC	CATSRVGYEQYF
few	TRBV6-1	-	TRBJ2-7	TGTGCCAGCAGAATCTCCGGGACCCCAACGTACGAGCAGTACTTC	CASRISGTPTYEQYF
many	TRBV11-2	-	TRBJ1-1	TGTGCCAGCAGCTTATTGGTCCCGTCTGAAGCTTTCTTT	CASSLLVPSEAFF
many	TRBV6-5	-	TRBJ1-1	TGTGCCAGCAACGGCGAAGCGAGGAGGACTGAAGCTTTCTTT	CASNGEARRTEAFF
many	TRBV11-2	-	TRBJ1-1	TGTGCCAGCAGCTTAGGTCTCCAGAGGGACACTGAAGCTTTCTTT	CASSLGLQRDTEAFF
many	TRBV30	TRBD1	TRBJ1-1	TGTGCCTGGAGTGTAGTCTCCAGGGGGCTGGAGGGTGAAGCTTTCTTT	CAWSVVSRGLEGEAFF
many	TRBV7-9	-	TRBJ1-5	TGTGCCAGCAGCTTAGAAGGGTTAAGTCAGCCCCAGCATTTT	CASSLEGLSQPQHF
many	TRBV20-1	TRBD1	TRBJ1-2	TGCAGTGCTGGGACAGTACGTGATGGCTACACCTTC	CSAGTVRDGYTF
many	TRBV11-1	-	TRBJ2-2	TGTGCCAGCAGCTCCTCGACTAGTGGGACCGGGGAGCTGTTTTTT	CASSSSTSGTGELFF
many	TRBV7-7	-	TRBJ2-5	TGTGCTAGCAGCTTAGGTGGGGGCGGAGAGACCCAGTACTTC	CASSLGGGGETQYF
many	TRBV7-8	-	TRBJ1-3	TGTGCCAGCAGCTTAGGGGTCACGCTCTCTGGAAACACCATATATTTT	CASSLGVTLSGNTIYF
many	TRBV28	-	TRBJ2-7	TGTGCCAGCAGTTTACCGGGGCAAAGGTCCTACGAGCAGTACTTC	CASSLPGQRSYEQYF
many	TRBV19	-	TRBJ1-3	TGTGCCACCTCCCTCCGTCTCGGGACAACTGGAAACACCATATATTTT	CATSLRLGTTGNTIYF
many	TRBV30	-	TRBJ1-5	TGTGCCTACCGAACAGGGCGTAGCAATCAGCCCCAGCATTTT	CAYRTGRSNQPQHF
many	TRBV11-1	TRBD2	TRBJ2-7	TGTGCCAGCAGCATCTCCGGACTAGGTCGCAGTTACGAGCAGTACTTC	CASSISGLGRSYEQYF
many	TRBV7-2	-	TRBJ1-6	TGTGCCAGCAGCTTAACCCAGGGACCCCTCCACTTT	CASSLTQGPLHF